The 27 T cell receptor beta chains reported below all come from one sample, sequenced in a study of a mutant IDH1 vaccine in newly diagnosed glioma. Which antigens these TCRs recognize remains unknown. Repertoires were generated with immunoSEQ multiplex PCR, while TCRdb's copy carries only in-frame clones and drops some. The table records about 44,000 clones, 85% to 95% of them present only once. Time point given: week 23, last vaccination. The vaccine gave 300 ug of a 20-mer mutant IDH1 peptide subcutaneously per dose. The material was PBMCs, obtained from a glioma patient whose treatment included an IDH1 peptide vaccine. Every receptor here comes from a man between 50 and 59 years old with glioma.

This clone has just a few counts. The rearrangement links TRBV19 to TRBJ1-5; the D is unclear. Trimming removed 1 base at V and 1 base at J, with 14 bases between. Germline-derived CDR1 and CDR2 are LNHDA and SQIVND (reference sequence). This CDR3 spans 17 amino acids. CDR3 bases: TGTGCCAGTAGTATAGTAGTCTTGGGCGGGAGCAATCAGCCCCAGCATTTT. Its protein product is CASSIVVLGGSNQPQHF.

The CDR3 here is CASSPGPWATNEKLFF. The CDR3 DNA reads as TGTGCCAGCTCACCGGGTCCCTGGGCAACTAATGAAAAACTGTTTTTT. The chain uses TRBV18 and TRBJ1-4; no firm D call. Trimming stripped 3 bases from V and 0 bases from J, with 11 bases between. Germline values: CDR1 KGHSH, CDR2 LQKENI. CDR3 length: 16 residues.

This sequence joins TRBV19 and TRBJ1-1; D possibly corresponds to TRBD1 (6 bases). Trimming stripped 5 bases from V and 4 bases from J, with 14 bases between. The CDR3 totals 14 residues. Germline CDR1 LNHDA, CDR2 SQIVND (reference sequence). The chain's CDR3 is CASSRLKGGTEAFF. CDR3 sequence (DNA): TGTGCCAGTAGTCGGCTAAAAGGGGGCACTGAAGCTTTCTTT.

The chain joins TRBV7-9 to TRBJ1-4; D is uncertain. This CDR3 is 14 amino acids long. Germline loops: CDR1 SEHNR, CDR2 FQNEAQ (reference sequence). V was pared by 1 base and J by 8 bases, with 11 bases between. The CDR3 spells CASSLGVGFEKLFF. CDR3 nucleotide sequence: TGTGCCAGCAGCTTAGGTGTGGGTTTCGAAAAACTGTTTTTT.

J is TRBJ2-3 and V is TRBV7-9; 11 bases are a match to TRBD2. The CDR3 length is 16 residues. CDR1 SEHNR and CDR2 FQNEAQ come from the germline V gene (reference sequence). V trimming: 4 bases; J trimming: 2 bases; junction bases outside the gene matches: 5. The CDR3 bases are TGTGCCAGCAGCTCCGGGACTAGCGGCTACACAGATACGCAGTATTTT. Translated, it gives CASSSGTSGYTDTQYF.

In its sample, this clone was seen once. The chain combines TRBV7-9 with TRBJ2-5, with D perhaps given as TRBD1 or TRBD2 (5 bases each). Germline V gene lookup returns CDR1 SEHNR and CDR2 FQNEAQ (reference sequence). V dropped 5 bases and J dropped 13 bases, with 14 bases sitting between them. The CDR3 spans 11 residues. Here the CDR3 DNA reads TGTGCCAGCAGCCAGGGACCCCTCATGTACTTC. It is translated as CASSQGPLMYF.

This chain uses TRBV27 with TRBJ2-7; D gene ambiguous. Trimming took 8 bases from V and 6 from J, leaving 20 bases between them. The CDR3 has 14 residues. Germline V lookup: CDR1 MNHEY, CDR2 SMNVEV (reference sequence). The CDR3 protein is CASYPQWGVREQYF. CDR3 bases: TGTGCCAGCTACCCACAGTGGGGTGTCCGCGAGCAGTACTTC.

The chain couples TRBV4-2 to TRBJ2-2; TRBD2 is a possible D gene (5 bases). The germline CDR1 and CDR2 sequences are LGHNA and YNFKEQ. This CDR3 is built from 13 residues. The ends were cut back, 1 base at V and 5 bases at J, with 5 bases in the middle. The CDR3 sequence is CASSQGGTGELFF. DNA of the CDR3: TGTGCCAGCAGCCAAGGCGGGACCGGGGAGCTGTTTTTT.

The CDR3 bases are TGTGCCAGCAGCCATCGACGGCTTCAAGAGACCCAGTACTTC. It translates to CASSHRRLQETQYF. This sequence joins TRBV6-5 and TRBJ2-5; D unclear. Trimming stripped 6 bases from V and 2 bases from J, with 13 bases between. Germline CDR1 reads MNHEY; CDR2 reads SVGAGI. This CDR3 comprises 14 residues.

The chain links TRBV27 to TRBJ1-6; D is unclear. The length of the CDR3 is 14 residues. Deletions cut 6 bases from V and 6 bases from J, with 12 bases between. The germline V gene has CDR1 MNHEY and CDR2 SMNVEV (reference sequence). This CDR3 is CASRGNSINSPLHF. The CDR3 nucleotides are TGTGCCAGCAGAGGGAACTCAATTAATTCACCCCTCCACTTT.

V is TRBV7-9 and J is TRBJ2-7; D is ambiguous. This CDR3 is built from 15 residues. The ends were cut back, 3 bases at V and 3 bases at J, with 15 bases in the middle. The germline gives CDR1 SEHNR, CDR2 FQNEAQ (reference sequence). The CDR3 here is CASSFRQKAGYEQYF. The CDR3 nucleotides are TGTGCCAGCAGCTTTAGGCAGAAAGCAGGCTACGAGCAGTACTTC.

The chain joins TRBV18 to TRBJ1-2; no definite D call. This CDR3 spans 13 amino acids. Germline assignment: CDR1 KGHSH and CDR2 LQKENI. With 1 base removed from V and 7 bases from J, the gap between germline ends came to 10 bases. CDR3 loop: CASSPRGEGGYTF. The DNA for the CDR3 is TGTGCCAGCTCACCACGGGGTGAGGGTGGCTACACCTTC.

The rearrangement joins TRBV7-6 to TRBJ1-4; D uncertain. V was clipped by 1 base and J by 0 bases, with 15 bases between them. The CDR3 totals 18 residues. Germline-derived CDR1 and CDR2 are SGHVS and FNYEAQ. The CDR3 here is CASSLGPPGDATNEKLFF. CDR3 in DNA: TGTGCCAGCAGCTTAGGACCGCCCGGGGATGCAACTAATGAAAAACTGTTTTTT.

The V gene is TRBV23-1, the J gene TRBJ1-1; weak D call: TRBD1 (5 bases). TRBV23-1 carries the ORF label, with uncertain function. This CDR3 is 13 amino acids long. The V end lost 5 bases, the J end lost 1 base, and 8 bases lay between the germline ends. The DNA of the CDR3 is TGCGCCAGCAGTACAGGCCCGAACACTGAAGCTTTCTTT. It translates to CASSTGPNTEAFF.

This chain joins TRBV2 and TRBJ1-2; 9 nucleotides match TRBD1. In germline, CDR1 is SNHLY, CDR2 FYNNEI. J lost 4 bases, V lost 7 bases, and 10 bases had no gene match. There are 15 residues in the CDR3. CDR3 amino acids: CASTADRGKIYGYTF. The CDR3, as DNA: TGTGCCAGCACTGCGGACAGGGGCAAAATCTATGGCTACACCTTC.

A few counts support this clone. The V call is TRBV7-3, the J call TRBJ2-2; 7 bases are shared with TRBD1. The CDR3 runs to 13 residues. Germline values: CDR1 SGHTA, CDR2 FQGTGA. V lost 4 bases to trimming and J lost 7 bases; unmatched junction nucleotides: 3. For the CDR3, the DNA is TGTGCCAGCAGCTCGACAGGGAACGGGGAGCTGTTTTTT. Its protein product is CASSSTGNGELFF.

The rearrangement joins TRBV2 to TRBJ1-5; 10 bases are shared with TRBD1. With 8 bases clipped from V and 7 bases from J, the junction kept 11 bases outside the gene matches. There are 15 residues in the CDR3. Germline V gives CDR1 SNHLY, CDR2 FYNNEI. For the CDR3, the DNA is TGTGCCAGCGTCGGGACAGGGGTGAAGGGACAGCCCCAGCATTTT. As protein: CASVGTGVKGQPQHF.

The chain joins TRBV4-1 to TRBJ2-3; D call uncertain. CDR3 size: 15 residues. V lost 1 base and J lost 2, with 10 bases in between. The germline CDR1 and CDR2 sequences are MGHRA and YSYEKL. CDR3 loop: CASSQVEALTDTQYF. CDR3 in DNA: TGCGCCAGCAGCCAAGTCGAAGCTCTCACAGATACGCAGTATTTT.

The J gene is TRBJ2-7, the V gene TRBV13; TRBD1 matches 10 bases. Trimming took 3 bases from V and 5 from J; bases not matched to a gene: 10. This CDR3 region has 16 residues. Germline loops: CDR1 PRHDT, CDR2 FYEKMQ (reference sequence). CDR3 sequence (DNA): TGTGCCAGCAGCTTGGCTAGGGACAGGGGATCCCACGAGCAGTACTTC. Translating it yields CASSLARDRGSHEQYF.

A word on this clone: Other DNA sequences in this specimen translate into the identical CDR3. The chain is built from TRBV2 and TRBJ1-3, with TRBD1 as a possible D gene (5 bases). CDR1 is SNHLY, CDR2 FYNNEI, per germline. The CDR3 is made up of 14 amino acids. The V gene lost 1 base and the J gene lost 2 bases, with 6 bases spanning the gap. The chain's CDR3 is CASSEGRAGNTIYF. DNA for the CDR3: TGTGCCAGCAGTGAAGGCAGGGCTGGAAACACCATATATTTT.

The chain carries TRBV7-8 and TRBJ2-5; TRBD2 agrees at 8 bases. V was clipped by 5 bases and J by 4 bases; unmatched bases: 9. There are 15 residues in the CDR3. The germline V gene encodes CDR1 SGHVS and CDR2 FQNEAQ. The CDR3 region has the DNA TGTGCCAGCAGCCCGAGTGAGCGGGAGAGAGAGACCCAGTACTTC. Translation gives CASSPSERERETQYF.

The V and J genes are TRBV5-1 and TRBJ1-2; tentatively, D is TRBD1 (5 bases). The CDR3 totals 13 residues. Trimming cost V 7 bases and J 4 bases, with 14 bases left between them. Per germline, CDR1 SGHRS and CDR2 YFSETQ. The DNA of the CDR3 is TGCGCCAGCGGTCAGGGATCCCCCTATGGCTACACCTTC. It is translated as CASGQGSPYGYTF.

The chain combines TRBV30 with TRBJ1-1, with a possible D match to TRBD1 (5 bases). The CDR3 has 13 amino acids. With 1 base removed from V and 6 bases from J, the gap between germline ends came to 12 bases. Looked up from germline, CDR1 is GTSNPN and CDR2 is SVGIG (reference sequence). The CDR3 nucleotides read TGTGCCTGGAGTGAAGACCGGGGGGCTGAAGCTTTCTTT. This translates into CAWSEDRGAEAFF.

The CDR3 is CASSLVDTREPQHF. The CDR3 DNA is TGTGCCAGCAGCTTAGTAGATACTAGGGAGCCCCAGCATTTT. This chain connects TRBV7-8 to TRBJ1-5, with D unclear. From germline, CDR1 is SGHVS and CDR2 FQNEAQ. Trimming took 1 base from V and 8 from J, leaving 12 bases between them. The CDR3 contains 14 residues.

This chain uses TRBV5-4 with TRBJ2-2; 11 bases are a match to TRBD2. Trimming took 0 bases from V and 3 from J; bases not matched to a gene: 4. Germline CDR1 is SGHNT and CDR2 is YYREEE (reference sequence). The CDR3 runs 17 residues. CDR3 protein: CASSLGSSGGYTGELFF. CDR3 sequence (DNA): TGTGCCAGCAGCTTGGGATCTAGCGGGGGGTACACCGGGGAGCTGTTTTTT.

The V call is TRBV6-5, the J call TRBJ2-1, with TRBD2 matching over 9 bases. The CDR3 is made up of 15 amino acids. Looked up from germline, CDR1 is MNHEY and CDR2 is SVGAGI. J gave up 0 bases and V 4 bases, and 1 base lay outside the gene matches. The CDR3 coding sequence is TGTGCCAGCAGTTTGACTAGCGGCTCCTACAATGAGCAGTTCTTC. Translation gives CASSLTSGSYNEQFF.

The J gene is TRBJ1-1, the V gene TRBV2; D remains ambiguous. CDR3 size: 13 residues. Trimming took 0 bases from V and 6 from J, leaving 8 bases between them. CDR1 SNHLY and CDR2 FYNNEI come from the germline V gene. The CDR3 region has the DNA TGTGCCAGCAGTGAAGCGCTTACAGCTGAAGCTTTCTTT. Protein: CASSEALTAEAFF.